This entry is about one T cell receptor (beta chain). The target antigen is unknown. This sample is drawn from a study of T-cell memory formation after mild COVID-19. TCRdb independently ran MiXCR on the 5' RACE reads; one entry per CDR3 protein. The sample comprises roughly 150,000 distinct CDR3 sequences, over 10% of which are singletons, and 3% to 4% rests with the top ten. V dropped 2 bases and J dropped 8 bases, with 10 bases sitting between them. CDR3 length: 13 amino acids. Germline V gives CDR1 SGHTA, CDR2 FQGNSA. The study, taken as a whole, reports: CD4/CD8 balance characterized clones contracting day 15 to 85, and CD4+ skew characterized later expanders. Memory cells collected pre-infection included some clones that later responded, suggesting cross-reactive memory joined.

The TCR sequence derives from a man younger than 30 who had mild COVID-19 (a few samples of this study predate the infection). Cell type and time point are not known. Sample: PBMCs or a T cell subset sorted from them (not recorded which). The rearrangement links TRBV7-2 to TRBJ2-1; D is unclear. CDR3 DNA sequence: TGTGCCAGCAGCTTATTGAGGTCGCATGAGCAGTTCTTC. This sequence encodes CASSLLRSHEQFF.